Sequencing of this T cell receptor (beta chain) was carried out in a study of T-cell memory formation after mild COVID-19. TCRdb re-analysed the 5' RACE reads in MiXCR, keeping a single row per CDR3 protein. The sample yields around 140,000 distinct CDR3 sequences, almost 25% seen once. This CDR3 has 15 residues. In germline, CDR1 is MNHEY, CDR2 SMNVEV (reference sequence). V lost 6 bases to trimming and J lost 2 bases; unmatched junction nucleotides: 4. The sequenced sample consisted of PBMCs or a T cell subset sorted from them (not recorded which). This receptor was identified in an adult woman who had mild COVID-19 (a few samples of this study predate the infection). Cell type and time point are not known. V and J are TRBV27 and TRBJ1-6; 7 nucleotides align to TRBD1. The CDR3 spells CASRTGQTYNSPLHF. CDR3 nucleotide sequence: TGTGCCAGCAGGACGGGACAGACCTATAATTCACCCCTCCACTTT.